This TCR beta chain was captured by sequencing in a study of CD8+ T cells in alopecia areata. Study-wide results and limits: Among the top 100, expanded CD8+ clones were significantly decreased by tofacitinib, as was scalp clonality.

As concerns this clone: Its antigen remains unidentified.

Treatment of the sample: oral pan-JAK inhibitor, 5-10 mg twice daily. V was shortened by 4 bases and J by 0 bases, with 13 bases between the two germline ends. Germline-derived CDR1 and CDR2 are SQVTM and ANQGSEA. This CDR3 is 15 amino acids long. Isolated RNA was reverse transcribed into cDNA used as the sequencing template. TCRdb's copy holds only in-frame clones and misses some; the assay was immunoSEQ multiplex PCR. This table holds 200,000 to 250,000 clones, 64% found once. Sequenced material: CD4+ T cells sorted from blood, taken at week 4, from a patient treated with tofacitinib. J is TRBJ2-1 and V is TRBV29-1; TRBD1 or TRBD2 may be the D gene (6 bases each). The sequence came from a human donor with alopecia areata. The CDR3 nucleotides read TGCAGCGTTGGGGGGGCCGATAGCTCCTACAATGAGCAGTTCTTC. Residues: CSVGGADSSYNEQFF.